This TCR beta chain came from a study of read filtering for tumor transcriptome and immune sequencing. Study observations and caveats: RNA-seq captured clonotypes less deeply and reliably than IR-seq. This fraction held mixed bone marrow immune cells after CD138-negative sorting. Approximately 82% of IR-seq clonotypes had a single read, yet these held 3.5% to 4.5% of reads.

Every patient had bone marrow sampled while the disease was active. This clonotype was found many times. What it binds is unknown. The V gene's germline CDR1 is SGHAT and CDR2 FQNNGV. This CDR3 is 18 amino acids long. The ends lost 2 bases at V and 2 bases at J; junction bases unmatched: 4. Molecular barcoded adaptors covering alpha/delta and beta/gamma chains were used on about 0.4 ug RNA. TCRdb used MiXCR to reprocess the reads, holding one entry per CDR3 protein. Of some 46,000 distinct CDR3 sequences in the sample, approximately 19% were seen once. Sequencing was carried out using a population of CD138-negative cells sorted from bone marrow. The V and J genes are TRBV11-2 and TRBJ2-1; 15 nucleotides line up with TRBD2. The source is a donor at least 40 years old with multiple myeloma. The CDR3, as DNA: TGTGCCAGCAGCTTACTAGGGACTAGCGGGAGGCCCTACAATGAGCAGTTCTTC. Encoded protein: CASSLLGTSGRPYNEQFF.